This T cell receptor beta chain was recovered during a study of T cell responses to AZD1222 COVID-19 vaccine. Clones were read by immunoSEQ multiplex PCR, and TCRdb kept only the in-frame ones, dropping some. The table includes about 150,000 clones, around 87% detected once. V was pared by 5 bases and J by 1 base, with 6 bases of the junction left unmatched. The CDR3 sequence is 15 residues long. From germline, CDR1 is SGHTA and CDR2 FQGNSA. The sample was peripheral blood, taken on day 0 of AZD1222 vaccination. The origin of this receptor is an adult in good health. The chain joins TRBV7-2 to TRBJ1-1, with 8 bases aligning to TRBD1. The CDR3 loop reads CASSPRQGRNTEAFF. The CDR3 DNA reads TGTGCCAGCAGCCCGAGACAGGGGAGGAACACTGAAGCTTTCTTT.